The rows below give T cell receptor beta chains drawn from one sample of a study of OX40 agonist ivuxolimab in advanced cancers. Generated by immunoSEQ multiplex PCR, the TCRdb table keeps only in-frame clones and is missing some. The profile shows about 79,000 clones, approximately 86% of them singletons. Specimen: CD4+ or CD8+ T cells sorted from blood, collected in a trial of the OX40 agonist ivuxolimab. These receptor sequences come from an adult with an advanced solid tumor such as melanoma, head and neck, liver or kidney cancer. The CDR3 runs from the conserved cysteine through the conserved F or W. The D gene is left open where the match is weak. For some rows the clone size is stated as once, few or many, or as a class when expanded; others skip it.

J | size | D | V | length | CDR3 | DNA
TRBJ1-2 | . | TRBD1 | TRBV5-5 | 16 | CASSSLPGQINYGYTF | TGTGCCAGCAGCTCACTTCCGGGACAGATTAACTATGGCTACACCTTC
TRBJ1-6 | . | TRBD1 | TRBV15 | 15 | CATRGQGALNSPLHF | TGTGCCACCCGAGGACAGGGGGCGTTAAATTCACCCCTCCACTTT
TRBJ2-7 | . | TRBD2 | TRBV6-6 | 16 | CASRSGTSGFSYEQYF | TGTGCCAGCAGATCCGGGACTAGCGGGTTCTCCTACGAGCAGTACTTC
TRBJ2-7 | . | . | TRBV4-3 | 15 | CASSHDSGLSYEQYF | TGCGCCAGCAGCCACGATTCGGGACTCAGCTACGAGCAGTACTTC
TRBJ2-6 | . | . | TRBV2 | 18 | CASSEVRTEAAGANVLTF | TGTGCCAGCAGTGAGGTCCGGACCGAGGCTGCTGGGGCCAACGTCCTGACTTTC
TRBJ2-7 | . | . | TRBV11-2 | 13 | CASSLGRGGEQYF | TGTGCCAGCAGCTTAGGCAGGGGAGGCGAGCAGTACTTC
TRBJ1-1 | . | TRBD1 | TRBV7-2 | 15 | CASSSDRGVNTEAFF | TGTGCCAGCAGCTCGGACAGGGGAGTGAACACTGAAGCTTTCTTT
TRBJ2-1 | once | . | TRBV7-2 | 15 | CASSLAPRVDNEQFF | TGTGCCAGCAGCTTAGCCCCCAGGGTAGACAATGAGCAGTTCTTC
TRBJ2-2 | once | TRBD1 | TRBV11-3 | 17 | CASSPGPGQGSIGELFF | TGTGCCAGCAGCCCGGGCCCTGGACAGGGATCGATCGGGGAGCTGTTTTTT
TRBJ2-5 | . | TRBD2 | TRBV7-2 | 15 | CASSLSNSGTETQYF | TGTGCCAGCAGCTTAAGCAATAGCGGGACGGAGACCCAGTACTTC
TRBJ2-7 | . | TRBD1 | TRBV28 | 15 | CASRRSGTGHYEQYF | TGTGCCAGCCGGAGATCCGGGACAGGGCATTACGAGCAGTACTTC
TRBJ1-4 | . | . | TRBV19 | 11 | CASRTNEKLFF | TGTGCCAGTAGGACTAATGAAAAACTGTTTTTT
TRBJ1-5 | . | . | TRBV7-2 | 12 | CASSLGGQPQHF | TGTGCCAGCAGCCTTGGGGGGCAGCCCCAGCATTTT
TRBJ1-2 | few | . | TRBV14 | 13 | CASSSSPNYGYTF | TGTGCCAGCAGCTCGAGTCCTAACTATGGCTACACCTTC
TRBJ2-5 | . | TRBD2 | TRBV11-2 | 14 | CASSSGTSWETQYF | TGTGCCAGCAGCTCTGGGACTAGCTGGGAGACCCAGTACTTC
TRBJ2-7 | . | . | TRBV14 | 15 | CASSQDPVSSYEQYF | TGTGCCAGCAGCCAAGATCCCGTAAGCTCCTACGAGCAGTACTTC
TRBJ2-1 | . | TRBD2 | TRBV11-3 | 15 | CASSLASGGYNEQFF | TGTGCCAGCAGCTTAGCTAGCGGGGGATACAATGAGCAGTTCTTC
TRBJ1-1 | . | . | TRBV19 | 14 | CASSIYGFSTEAFF | TGTGCCAGTAGTATTTACGGTTTTAGCACTGAAGCTTTCTTT
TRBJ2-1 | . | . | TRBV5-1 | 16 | CASSLGGGRGYNEQFF | TGCGCCAGCAGCTTGGGAGGGGGACGCGGATACAATGAGCAGTTCTTC
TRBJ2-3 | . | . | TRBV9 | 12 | CASSPGTDTQYF | TGTGCCAGCAGCCCGGGCACAGATACGCAGTATTTT
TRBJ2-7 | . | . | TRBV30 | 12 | CAWSVSGAEQYF | TGTGCCTGGAGTGTATCTGGGGCCGAGCAGTACTTC